This T cell receptor beta chain was retrieved from a study of cytomegalovirus exposure and HLA in healthy donors. Overall study findings and caveats: Cytomegalovirus association was assigned to about 150 TCR beta chains. In a later analysis, HLA-C alleles had the fewest associated TCRs, DRB1 alleles the most. In a later analysis, most CMV-associated TCR beta chains appeared HLA-restricted. At a 0.05 false discovery rate, a later analysis found around 17,000 TCR beta sequences to be associated with HLA alleles.

PCR amplification relied on 60 Vbeta primers (plus 13 Jbeta primers). The repertoire was sequenced with immunoSEQ multiplex PCR; TCRdb's copy has only in-frame clones and lacks some. The sample lists 150,000 to 190,000 clones; 70% to 90% were seen once. This CDR3 has 15 residues. V lost 5 bases, J lost 3 bases, and 17 bases lay in between. Germline CDR1 reads SEHNR; CDR2 reads FQNEAQ (reference sequence). A word on this clone: Its specificity is not known.

Sequencing used PBMCs. The receptor comes from a woman between 18 and 29 years old in good health and CMV-seronegative. The chain couples TRBV7-9 to TRBJ2-7; TRBD1 is a possible D gene (5 bases). The CDR3: CASSQQGLSNYEQYF. The CDR3 nucleotides read TGTGCCAGCAGCCAGCAGGGTCTATCTAACTACGAGCAGTACTTC.